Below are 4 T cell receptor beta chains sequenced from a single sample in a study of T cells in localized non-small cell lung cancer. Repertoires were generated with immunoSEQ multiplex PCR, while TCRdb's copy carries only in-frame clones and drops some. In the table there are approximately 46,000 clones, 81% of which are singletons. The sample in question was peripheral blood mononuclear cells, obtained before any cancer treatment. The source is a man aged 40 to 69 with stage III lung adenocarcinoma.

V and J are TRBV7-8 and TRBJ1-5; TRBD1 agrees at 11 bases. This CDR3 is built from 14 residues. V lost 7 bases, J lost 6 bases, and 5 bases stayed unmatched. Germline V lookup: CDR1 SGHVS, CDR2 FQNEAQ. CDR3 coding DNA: TGTGCCAGCAAGGACAGGGGGCTGGGTCAGCCCCAGCATTTT. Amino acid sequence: CASKDRGLGQPQHF.

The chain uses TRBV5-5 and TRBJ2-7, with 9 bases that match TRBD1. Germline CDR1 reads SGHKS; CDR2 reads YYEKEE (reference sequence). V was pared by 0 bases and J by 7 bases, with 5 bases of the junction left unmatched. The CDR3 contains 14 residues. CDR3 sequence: CASSLGTGAGEQYF. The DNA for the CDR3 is TGTGCCAGCAGCTTGGGGACAGGGGCAGGGGAGCAGTACTTC. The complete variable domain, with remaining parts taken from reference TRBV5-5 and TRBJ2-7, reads DAGVTQSPTHLIKTRGQQVTLRCSPISGHKSVSWYQQVLGQGPQFIFQYYEKEERGRGNFPDRFSARQFPNYSSELNVNALLLGDSALYLCASSLGTGAGEQYFGPGTRLTVT.

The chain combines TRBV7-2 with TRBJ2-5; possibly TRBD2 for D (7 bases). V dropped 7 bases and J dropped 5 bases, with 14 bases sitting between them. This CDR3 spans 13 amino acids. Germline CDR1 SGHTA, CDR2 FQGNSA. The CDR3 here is CASTFGGPETQYF. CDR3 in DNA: TGTGCCAGCACCTTCGGGGGGCCCGAGACCCAGTACTTC.

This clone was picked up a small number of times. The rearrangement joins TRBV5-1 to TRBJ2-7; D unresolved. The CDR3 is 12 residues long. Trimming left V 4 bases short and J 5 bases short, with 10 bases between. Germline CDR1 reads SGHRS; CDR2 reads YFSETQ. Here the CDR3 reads CASSLNQDEQYF. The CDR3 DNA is TGCGCCAGCAGCCTTAATCAGGACGAGCAGTACTTC. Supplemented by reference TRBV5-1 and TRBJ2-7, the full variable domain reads KAGVTQTPRYLIKTRGQQVTLSCSPISGHRSVSWYQQTPGQGLQFLFEYFSETQRNKGNFPGRFSGRQFSNSRSEMNVSTLELGDSALYLCASSLNQDEQYFGPGTRLTVT.